This TCR beta chain was found in a study of T cell responses to AZD1222 COVID-19 vaccine. Whole-study results and caveats: It should be noted that donors were predominantly white British and more often female, and clonal diversity was possibly underestimated. Variant regions that are unmutated are reportedly the target of nearly half of spike-specific TCRs.

Generated by immunoSEQ multiplex PCR, the TCRdb table keeps only in-frame clones and is missing some. The profile shows about 130,000 clones, approximately 94% of them singletons. Germline V gives CDR1 SGDLS, CDR2 YYNGEE. Losses at the gene ends were 0 bases for V and 2 bases for J; bases not matched to a gene: 1. The CDR3 totals 15 residues. With regard to this clone: Its specificity is unknown.

The source of this sequence is an adult in good health. The source was peripheral blood, collected on day 0 of AZD1222 vaccination. V and J are TRBV9 and TRBJ2-2; 7 positions match TRBD2. Written as DNA, the CDR3 is TGTGCCAGCAGCGTAGGCGGGAGAAACACCGGGGAGCTGTTTTTT. This gives the protein CASSVGGRNTGELFF.